Here is one T cell receptor beta chain with its context. No antigen is known for it. The data derive from a study of radiotherapy plus CTLA-4 blockade in lung cancer. It was focal radiation plus CTLA-4 blockade with ipilimumab that patients with chemo-refractory metastatic non-small-cell lung cancer received. General study points: Radiotherapy was combined with ipilimumab, and tumor-derived TCR clones then expanded in blood.

V was shortened by 5 bases and J by 3 bases, with 13 bases between the two germline ends. The CDR3 runs 14 residues. CDR1 and CDR2 from the germline V gene are MNHEY and SMNVEV (reference sequence). Here immunoSEQ multiplex PCR was the method, and the copy in TCRdb shows in-frame clones only, minus some. The sample includes about 72,000 clones, approximately 83% of them seen just once. The TCR comes from a human donor with non-small cell lung cancer who had a partial response to radiotherapy plus ipilimumab. Sample: peripheral blood, taken from a patient treated with radiotherapy plus ipilimumab. V and J are TRBV27 and TRBJ1-2, with D unresolved. CDR3 nucleotides: TGTGCCAGCAGTCGCCGACTTGGCGACTATGGCTACACCTTC. Encoded protein: CASSRRLGDYGYTF.